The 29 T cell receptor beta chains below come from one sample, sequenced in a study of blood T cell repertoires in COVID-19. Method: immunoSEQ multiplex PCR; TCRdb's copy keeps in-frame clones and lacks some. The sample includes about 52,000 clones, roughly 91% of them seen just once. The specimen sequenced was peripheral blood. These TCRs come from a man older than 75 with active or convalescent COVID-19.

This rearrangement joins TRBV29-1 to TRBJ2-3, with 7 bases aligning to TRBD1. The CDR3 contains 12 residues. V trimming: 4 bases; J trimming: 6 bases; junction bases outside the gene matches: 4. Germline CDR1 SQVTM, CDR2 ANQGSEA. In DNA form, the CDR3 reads TGCAGCGTTGGACAGGGCCGCGATACGCAGTATTTT. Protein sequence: CSVGQGRDTQYF.

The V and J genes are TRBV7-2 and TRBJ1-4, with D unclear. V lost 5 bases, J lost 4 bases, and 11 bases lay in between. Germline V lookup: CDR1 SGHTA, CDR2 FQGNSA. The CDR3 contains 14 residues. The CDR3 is CASSPEGFNEKLFF. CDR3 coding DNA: TGTGCCAGCAGCCCCGAGGGCTTTAATGAAAAACTGTTTTTT.

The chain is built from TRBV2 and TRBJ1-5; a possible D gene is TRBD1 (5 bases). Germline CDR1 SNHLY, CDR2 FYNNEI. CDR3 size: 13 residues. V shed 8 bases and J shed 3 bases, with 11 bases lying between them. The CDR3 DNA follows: TGTGCCAGCGGCAGGGAGGACAATCAGCCCCAGCATTTT. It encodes CASGREDNQPQHF.

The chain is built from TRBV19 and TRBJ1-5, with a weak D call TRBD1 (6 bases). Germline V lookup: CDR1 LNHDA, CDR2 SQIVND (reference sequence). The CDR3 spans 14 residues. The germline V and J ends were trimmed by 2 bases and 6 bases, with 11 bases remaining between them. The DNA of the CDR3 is TGTGCCAGTAGTATAAGGGGGGAGGGTCAGCCCCAGCATTTT. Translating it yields CASSIRGEGQPQHF.

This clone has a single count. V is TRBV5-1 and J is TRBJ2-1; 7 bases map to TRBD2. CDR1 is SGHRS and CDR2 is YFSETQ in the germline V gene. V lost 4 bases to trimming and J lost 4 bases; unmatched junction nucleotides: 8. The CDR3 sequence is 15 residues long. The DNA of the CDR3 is TGCGCCAGCAGCGGGGAGGGGAGGGAATACAATGAGCAGTTCTTC. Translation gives CASSGEGREYNEQFF.

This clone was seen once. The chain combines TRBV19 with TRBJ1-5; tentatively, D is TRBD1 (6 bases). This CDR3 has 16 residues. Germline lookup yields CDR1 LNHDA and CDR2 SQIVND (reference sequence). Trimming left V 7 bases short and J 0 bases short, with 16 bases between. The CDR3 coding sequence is TGTGCCAGTAAGAAATCGACAGGTAATAGCAATCAGCCCCAGCATTTT. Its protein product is CASKKSTGNSNQPQHF.

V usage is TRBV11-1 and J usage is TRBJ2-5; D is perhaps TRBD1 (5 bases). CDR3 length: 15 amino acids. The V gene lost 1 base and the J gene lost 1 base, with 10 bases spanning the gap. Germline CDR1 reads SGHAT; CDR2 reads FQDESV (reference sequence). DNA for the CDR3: TGTGCCAGCAGCTTAGGACAGCCCCCCCAAGAGACCCAGTACTTC. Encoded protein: CASSLGQPPQETQYF.

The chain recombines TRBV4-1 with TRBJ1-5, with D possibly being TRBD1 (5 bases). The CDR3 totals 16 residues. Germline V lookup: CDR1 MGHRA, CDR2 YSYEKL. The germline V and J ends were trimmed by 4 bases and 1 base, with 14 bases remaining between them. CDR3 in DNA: TGCGCCAGCAGCCTAGGGACTTCGGGGAGCAATCAGCCCCAGCATTTT. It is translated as CASSLGTSGSNQPQHF.

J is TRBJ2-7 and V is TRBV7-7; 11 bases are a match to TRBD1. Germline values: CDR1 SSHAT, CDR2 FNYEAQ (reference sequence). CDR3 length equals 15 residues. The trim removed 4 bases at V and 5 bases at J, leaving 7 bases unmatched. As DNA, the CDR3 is TGTGCCAGCAGCTCTGGACAGGGGGCTGGCCACGAGCAGTACTTC. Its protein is CASSSGQGAGHEQYF.

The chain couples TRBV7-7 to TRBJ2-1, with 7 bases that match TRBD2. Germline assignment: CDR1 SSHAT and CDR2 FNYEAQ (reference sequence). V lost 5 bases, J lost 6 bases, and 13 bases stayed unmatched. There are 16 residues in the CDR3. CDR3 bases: TGTGCCAGCAGCCCCCGGGTTGCGGGGGAACTCAATGAGCAGTTCTTC. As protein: CASSPRVAGELNEQFF.

CDR3 DNA: TGCGCCAGCAGCTTGGACTCAAGTGTGGGTTCGGGGGGCGCCGGTGAAAAACTGTTTTTT. Its protein product is CASSLDSSVGSGGAGEKLFF. This rearrangement joins TRBV5-1 to TRBJ1-4, with D perhaps matching TRBD1 (6 bases). This CDR3 has 20 amino acids. Germline V gene sequence: CDR1 SGHRS, CDR2 YFSETQ. V shed 0 bases and J shed 7 bases, with 28 bases lying between them.

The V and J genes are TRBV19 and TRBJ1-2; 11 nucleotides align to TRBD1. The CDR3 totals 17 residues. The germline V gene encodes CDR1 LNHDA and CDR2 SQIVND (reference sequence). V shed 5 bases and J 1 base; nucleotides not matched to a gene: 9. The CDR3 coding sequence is TGTGCCAGTAGTCTCAGGACAGGGGGCAATCTTAACTATGGCTACACCTTC. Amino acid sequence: CASSLRTGGNLNYGYTF.

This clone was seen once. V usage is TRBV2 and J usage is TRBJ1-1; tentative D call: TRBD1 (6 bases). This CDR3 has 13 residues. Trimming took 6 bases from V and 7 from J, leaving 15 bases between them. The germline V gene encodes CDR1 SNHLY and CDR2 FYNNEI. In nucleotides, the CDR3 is TGTGCCAGCAGGGGACACACAGCAGGTGAAGCTTTCTTT. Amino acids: CASRGHTAGEAFF. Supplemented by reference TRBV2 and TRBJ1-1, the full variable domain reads EPEVTQTPSHQVTQMGQEVILRCVPISNHLYFYWYRQILGQKVEFLVSFYNNEISEKSEIFDDQFSVERPDGSNFTLKIRSTKLEDSAMYFCASRGHTAGEAFFGQGTRLTVV.

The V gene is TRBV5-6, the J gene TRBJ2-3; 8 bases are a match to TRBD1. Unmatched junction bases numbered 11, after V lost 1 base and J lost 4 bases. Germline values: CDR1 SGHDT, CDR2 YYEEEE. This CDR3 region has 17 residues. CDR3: CASSLYGRTGNSDTQYF. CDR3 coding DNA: TGTGCCAGCAGCTTGTATGGTAGGACAGGGAACTCAGATACGCAGTATTTT.

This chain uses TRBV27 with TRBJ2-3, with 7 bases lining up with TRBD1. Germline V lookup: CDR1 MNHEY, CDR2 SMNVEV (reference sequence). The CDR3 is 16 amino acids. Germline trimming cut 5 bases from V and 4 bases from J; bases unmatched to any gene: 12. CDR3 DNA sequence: TGTGCCAGCAGTATGGGGACAGTTGGAAGCGCAGATACGCAGTATTTT. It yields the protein CASSMGTVGSADTQYF.

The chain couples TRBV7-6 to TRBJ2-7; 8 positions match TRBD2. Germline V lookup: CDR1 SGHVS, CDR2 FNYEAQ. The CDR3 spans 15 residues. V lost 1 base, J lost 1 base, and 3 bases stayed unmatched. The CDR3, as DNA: TGTGCCAGCAGCTTAGGGCCGGGAGGGTCCTACGAGCAGTACTTC. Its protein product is CASSLGPGGSYEQYF.

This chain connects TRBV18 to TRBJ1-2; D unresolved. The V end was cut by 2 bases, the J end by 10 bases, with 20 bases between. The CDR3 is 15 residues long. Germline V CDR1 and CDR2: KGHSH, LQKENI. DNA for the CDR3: TGTGCCAGCTCACCATCCGCGGGAGGGCTAGTTCCCTACACCTTC. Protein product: CASSPSAGGLVPYTF.

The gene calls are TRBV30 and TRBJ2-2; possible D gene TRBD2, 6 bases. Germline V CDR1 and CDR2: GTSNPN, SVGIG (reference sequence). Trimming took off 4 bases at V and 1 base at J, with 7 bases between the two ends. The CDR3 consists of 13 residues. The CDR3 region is CAWMGGNTGELFF. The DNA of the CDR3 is TGTGCCTGGATGGGGGGGAACACCGGGGAGCTGTTTTTT. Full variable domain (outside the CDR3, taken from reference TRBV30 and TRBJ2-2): SQTIHQWPATLVQPVGSPLSLECTVEGTSNPNLYWYRQAAGRGLQLLFYSVGIGQISSEVPQNLSASRPQDRQFILSSKKLLLSDSGFYLCAWMGGNTGELFFGEGSRLTVL.

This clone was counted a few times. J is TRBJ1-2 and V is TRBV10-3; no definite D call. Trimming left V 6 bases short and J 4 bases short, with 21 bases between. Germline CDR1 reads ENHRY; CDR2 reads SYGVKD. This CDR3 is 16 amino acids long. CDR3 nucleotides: TGTGCCATCAGAGACGAGGGTAGACCCGAGGGCTATGGCTACACCTTC. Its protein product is CAIRDEGRPEGYGYTF.

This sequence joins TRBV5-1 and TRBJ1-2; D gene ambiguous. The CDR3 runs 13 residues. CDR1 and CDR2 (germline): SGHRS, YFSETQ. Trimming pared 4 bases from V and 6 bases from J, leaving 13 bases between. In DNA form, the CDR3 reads TGCGCCAGCAGCCCGGGTCCCGGCAATGGCTACACCTTC. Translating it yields CASSPGPGNGYTF.

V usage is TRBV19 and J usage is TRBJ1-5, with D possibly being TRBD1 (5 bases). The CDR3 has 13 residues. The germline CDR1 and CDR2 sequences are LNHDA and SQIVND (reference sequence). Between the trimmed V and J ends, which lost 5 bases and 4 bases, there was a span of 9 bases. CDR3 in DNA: TGTGCCAGTAGTGTTCAGGGTAATCAGCCCCAGCATTTT. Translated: CASSVQGNQPQHF.

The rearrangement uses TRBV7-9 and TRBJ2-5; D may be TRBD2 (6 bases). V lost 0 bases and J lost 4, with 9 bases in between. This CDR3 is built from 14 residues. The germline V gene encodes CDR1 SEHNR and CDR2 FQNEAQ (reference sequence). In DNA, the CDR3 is TGTGCCAGCAGCTTAGCTGGAGGGCGAGAGACCCAGTACTTC. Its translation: CASSLAGGRETQYF.

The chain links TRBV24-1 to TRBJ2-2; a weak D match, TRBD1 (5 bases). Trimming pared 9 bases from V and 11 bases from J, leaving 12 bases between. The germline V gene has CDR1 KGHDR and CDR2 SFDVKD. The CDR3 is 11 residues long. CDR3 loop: CATADRGELFF. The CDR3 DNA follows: TGTGCCACCGCAGACAGAGGCGAGCTGTTTTTT.

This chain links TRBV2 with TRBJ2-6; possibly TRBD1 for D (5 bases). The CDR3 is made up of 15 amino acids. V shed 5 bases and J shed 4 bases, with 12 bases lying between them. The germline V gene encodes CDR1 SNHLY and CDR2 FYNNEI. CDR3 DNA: TGTGCCAGCAGTTCCAGGGTAGCCGGGGCCAACGTCCTGACTTTC. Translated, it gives CASSSRVAGANVLTF.

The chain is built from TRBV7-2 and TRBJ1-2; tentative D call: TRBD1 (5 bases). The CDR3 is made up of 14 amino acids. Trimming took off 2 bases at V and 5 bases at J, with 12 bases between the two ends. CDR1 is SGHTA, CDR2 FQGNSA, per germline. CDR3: CASSLSAGYYGYTF. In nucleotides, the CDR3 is TGTGCCAGCAGCTTAAGTGCAGGGTATTATGGCTACACCTTC.

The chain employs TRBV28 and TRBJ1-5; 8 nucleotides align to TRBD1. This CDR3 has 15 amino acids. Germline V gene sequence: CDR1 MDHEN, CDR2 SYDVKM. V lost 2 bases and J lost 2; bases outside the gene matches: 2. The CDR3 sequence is CASSLMGQGNQPQHF. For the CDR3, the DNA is TGTGCCAGCAGTTTAATGGGACAGGGCAATCAGCCCCAGCATTTT.

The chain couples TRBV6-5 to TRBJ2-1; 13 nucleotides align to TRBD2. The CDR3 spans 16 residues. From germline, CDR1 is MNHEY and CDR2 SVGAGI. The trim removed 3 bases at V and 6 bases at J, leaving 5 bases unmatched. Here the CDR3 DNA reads TGTGCCAGCAGTTATCTGACTAGCGGGAGGTCCAATGAGCAGTTCTTC. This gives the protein CASSYLTSGRSNEQFF.

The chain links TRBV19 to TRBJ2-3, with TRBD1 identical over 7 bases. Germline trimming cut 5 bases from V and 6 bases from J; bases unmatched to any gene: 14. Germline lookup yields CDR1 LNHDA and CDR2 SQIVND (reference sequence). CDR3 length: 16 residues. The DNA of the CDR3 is TGTGCCAGTAGTTTACGTCGGACAGGAGCTCGGGATACGCAGTATTTT. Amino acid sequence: CASSLRRTGARDTQYF.

The CDR3 region has the DNA TGTGCCTGGACAGACAACCTTTTCGGCTACACCTTC. This translates into CAWTDNLFGYTF. The chain joins TRBV30 to TRBJ1-2; D ambiguous. V gave up 4 bases and J gave up 8 bases, with 14 bases separating them. The germline V gene encodes CDR1 GTSNPN and CDR2 SVGIG (reference sequence). The CDR3 contains 12 residues.